One sample yielded the 17 T cell receptor beta chains listed below, sequenced in a study of T cell repertoires in cytomegalovirus infection. TCRdb re-called the reads through MiXCR, storing one row per CDR3 protein. The sample yields a few hundred thousand distinct CDR3 sequences, approximately 25% seen once. For these TCRs, the target antigens are not known. Sequenced material: cultured PBMCs, taken from culture after CMV antigen stimulation. All receptors come from a human donor in good health (CMV status not recorded). Some clones in this sample may be carry-over from other donors' samples.

The chain has TRBV27 and TRBJ1-1; a weak D match, TRBD1 (6 bases). Looked up from germline, CDR1 is MNHEY and CDR2 is SMNVEV (reference sequence). Trimming took 3 bases from V and 5 from J, leaving 13 bases between them. The CDR3 spans 14 residues. CDR3 bases: TGTGCCAGCAGTTTGGCGGGGGGGCTGACTGAAGCTTTCTTT. This sequence encodes CASSLAGGLTEAFF.

This chain links TRBV6-8 with TRBJ2-3; D unresolved. Germline CDR1 is MNHGY and CDR2 is SAAAGT. The CDR3 is 15 residues long. Trimming cost V 6 bases and J 0 bases, with 13 bases left between them. The CDR3 reads CASRQNGASTDTQYF. Here the CDR3 DNA reads TGTGCCAGCAGACAGAACGGAGCTAGCACAGATACGCAGTATTTT.

V is TRBV5-4 and J is TRBJ2-7, with 8 bases matching TRBD1. The CDR3 is made up of 14 amino acids. The germline gives CDR1 SGHNT, CDR2 YYREEE (reference sequence). The V segment lost 4 bases and the J segment 4 bases; nucleotides outside the gene matches: 7. The CDR3 DNA reads as TGTGCCAGCAGCCCACCGGGACAGGCTTACGAGCAGTACTTC. Translated: CASSPPGQAYEQYF.

This CDR3 reads CATSNDRTGAYEQYF. The CDR3 region has the DNA TGTGCCACCAGCAACGACCGGACAGGGGCCTACGAGCAGTACTTC. The chain couples TRBV15 to TRBJ2-7, with 9 positions matching TRBD1. Germline V gives CDR1 LNHNV, CDR2 YYDKDF (reference sequence). V lost 4 bases and J lost 2; bases outside the gene matches: 6. The CDR3 is 15 residues long.

CDR3 bases: TGTGCCAGCAGCCTGGGGTGGTCGGGAGAAGCTTTCTTT. This translates into CASSLGWSGEAFF. The chain recombines TRBV27 with TRBJ1-1; D is unresolved. Trimming left V 6 bases short and J 8 bases short, with 16 bases between. This CDR3 has 13 residues. Germline assignment: CDR1 MNHEY and CDR2 SMNVEV (reference sequence).

This clonotype has a count of ten or more. V gene TRBV6-2 or TRBV6-3 combines with J gene TRBJ2-1; TRBD2 agrees at 11 bases. The junction had 3 bases not matched to a gene; V was cut back by 3 bases and J by 5 bases. Germline V gene data show CDR1 as MNHEY and CDR2 as SVGEGT. The CDR3 runs to 15 residues. In DNA form, the CDR3 reads TGTGCCAGCAGTTATGGGACTAGCGGTAACAATGAGCAGTTCTTC. Translation: CASSYGTSGNNEQFF.

This clonotype appeared a few times. The V gene is TRBV6-1, the J gene TRBJ2-1, with 9 nucleotides matching TRBD2. CDR1 and CDR2 from the germline V gene are MNHNS and SASEGT. V was clipped by 6 bases and J by 3 bases; unmatched bases: 9. This CDR3 contains 16 residues. CDR3 in amino acids: CASSPLTSGNYNEQFF. In DNA, the CDR3 is TGTGCCAGCAGCCCCCTGACTAGCGGAAACTACAATGAGCAGTTCTTC.

The V and J genes are TRBV7-9 and TRBJ2-1, with 8 positions matching TRBD2. Trimming took 3 bases from V and 10 from J; bases not matched to a gene: 20. The germline CDR1 and CDR2 sequences are SEHNR and FQNEAQ (reference sequence). The CDR3 runs to 18 residues. CDR3 sequence (DNA): TGTGCCAGCAGCTTCTATCCGGGAGGGCCTTCATTCGATGGGGAGCAGTTCTTC. Amino acids: CASSFYPGGPSFDGEQFF.

The V and J genes are TRBV6-2 or TRBV6-3 and TRBJ1-4; 7 bases agree with TRBD1. The CDR3 has 16 amino acids. The germline gives CDR1 MNHEY, CDR2 SVGEGT. The V segment lost 6 bases and the J segment 0 bases; nucleotides outside the gene matches: 7. The CDR3: CASSSGTDPTNEKLFF. The CDR3, as DNA: TGTGCCAGCAGCTCCGGGACAGATCCAACTAATGAAAAACTGTTTTTT.

This clonotype has a handful of counts. The chain is built from TRBV5-6 and TRBJ2-5, with D unresolved. This CDR3 has 15 residues. Germline V lookup: CDR1 SGHDT, CDR2 YYEEEE. The V end lost 2 bases, the J end lost 1 base, and 12 bases lay between the germline ends. This chain's CDR3 is CASSFVGLLQETQYF. The CDR3 nucleotides read TGTGCCAGCAGCTTTGTCGGGCTTCTCCAAGAGACCCAGTACTTC.

This clonotype was recorded only once. Being one base from a much bigger clone, this may be a read error. V usage is TRBV7-2 and J usage is TRBJ2-1; either TRBD1 or TRBD2 may fit D (5 bases each). Germline values: CDR1 SGHTA, CDR2 FQGNSA. The CDR3 runs 14 residues. The DNA for the CDR3 is TGTGCCAGCAGCAGGGACGGATACTACGATGAGCAGTTCTTC. Translated, it gives CASSRDGYYDEQFF.

The CDR3 sequence: CASIGLPTNTGELFF. In DNA form, the CDR3 reads TGTGCCAGCATTGGACTACCGACGAACACCGGGGAGCTGTTTTTT. The gene calls are TRBV6-6 and TRBJ2-2, with a weak D call TRBD2 (6 bases). The CDR3 contains 15 residues. CDR1 and CDR2 (germline): MNHNY, SVGAGI (reference sequence). Trimming shortened V by 7 bases and J by 0 bases, and 12 bases separated the two germline ends.

Only one count was recorded for this clonotype. This chain uses TRBV10-3 with TRBJ2-7; D may be TRBD2 (5 bases). V was pared by 0 bases and J by 2 bases, with 8 bases between. This CDR3 contains 14 residues. Germline CDR1 and CDR2: ENHRY and SYGVKD. The CDR3 sequence is CAISESGRAYEQYV. CDR3 DNA sequence: TGTGCCATCAGTGAGTCAGGGAGAGCCTACGAGCAGTACGTC.

This clonotype occurred a few times. The genes are TRBV20-1 and TRBJ2-1; perhaps D is TRBD1 or TRBD2 (5 bases each). The V gene's germline CDR1 is DFQATT and CDR2 SNEGSKA (reference sequence). V lost 6 bases, J lost 4 bases, and 10 bases lay in between. The CDR3 has 12 residues. The CDR3: CSAGVRYNEQFF. Here the CDR3 DNA reads TGCAGTGCGGGGGTAAGATACAATGAGCAGTTCTTC.

In its sample, this clonotype was seen a few times. This chain uses TRBV7-2 with TRBJ2-2; possibly TRBD2 for D (6 bases). Germline CDR1 SGHTA, CDR2 FQGNSA. The V and J ends lost 3 bases and 1 base respectively, with 15 bases between them. This CDR3 has 17 amino acids. CDR3 sequence (DNA): TGTGCCAGCAGCTTCCCTCTGGCGGGAATGAACACCGGGGAGCTGTTTTTT. Its translation: CASSFPLAGMNTGELFF.

The V and J genes are TRBV6-5 and TRBJ1-6, with D hard to call. Germline CDR1 and CDR2: MNHEY and SVGAGI. V lost 6 bases, J lost 12 bases, and 12 bases lay in between. The CDR3 contains 12 residues. CDR3 DNA sequence: TGTGCCAGCAGGACCAGAATTGGACCCCTCCACTTT. It specifies CASRTRIGPLHF.

This clonotype was counted a few times. This chain links TRBV20-1 with TRBJ1-3; D is unresolved. This CDR3 is built from 14 residues. From germline, CDR1 is DFQATT and CDR2 SNEGSKA (reference sequence). With 6 bases removed from V and 0 bases from J, the gap between germline ends came to 12 bases. The DNA for the CDR3 is TGCAGTGCCCGCGAGGTTTTCTCTGGAAACACCATATATTTT. This codes for CSAREVFSGNTIYF.